These 27 T cell receptor beta chains share one sample of origin, sequenced in a study of monozygotic twins with inflammatory bowel disease. TCRdb re-analyzed the 5' RACE reads; it lists each CDR3 protein once, without DNA. The table for this sample gives tens of thousands of distinct CDR3 sequences. Material for sequencing was blood. The source of these receptors is a human donor with ulcerative colitis or Crohn's disease, or a healthy co-twin of an affected twin (not recorded which).

The V call is TRBV12-3 or TRBV12-4, the J call TRBJ1-2; the D gene TCRdb calls, TRBD1, cannot be checked with no DNA. CDR3 length: 14 amino acids. The chain's CDR3 is CASSPRQVNYGYTF.

This chain uses TRBV2 with TRBJ1-1. CDR1 is SNHLY and CDR2 is FYNNEI in the germline V gene. The CDR3 runs to 18 residues. CDR3 protein: CASSEALYFGQGGTEAFF.

CDR3 in amino acids: CSAPRGYVINEQFF. This chain connects TRBV20-1 to TRBJ2-1; the TCRdb D gene call, TRBD1, has no DNA to confirm it. The CDR3 spans 14 residues. Germline-derived CDR1 and CDR2 are DFQATT and SNEGSKA (reference sequence).

The chain has TRBV5-1 and TRBJ2-5; the D call from TCRdb, TRBD2, cannot be confirmed without DNA. In germline, CDR1 is SGHRS, CDR2 YFSETQ. The CDR3 extends over 17 amino acids. The CDR3 here is CASSALPGLAGRETQYF.

This rearrangement joins TRBV20-1 to TRBJ1-2; the D call of TRBD1 rests on TCRdb alone, since no DNA is present to check it. The CDR3 has 15 amino acids. The germline V gene encodes CDR1 DFQATT and CDR2 SNEGSKA (reference sequence). The CDR3 region is CSARDLRTGDYGYTF.

CDR3 sequence reads: CASSLFRRDRGSEQFF. The chain is built from TRBV14 and TRBJ2-1; lacking DNA, the TRBD1 call made by TCRdb goes unchecked. The CDR3 sequence is 16 residues long. Germline V lookup: CDR1 SGHDN, CDR2 FVKESK.

This chain joins TRBV7-7 and TRBJ2-3; TCRdb names TRBD2, which stays unverified in the absence of DNA. This CDR3 contains 18 residues. Germline V gene data show CDR1 as SSHAT and CDR2 as FNYEAQ (reference sequence). The chain's CDR3 is CASSSGLTSGGTVDTQYF. Supplemented by reference TRBV7-7 and TRBJ2-3, the full variable domain reads GAGVSQSPRYKVTKRGQDVTLRCDPISSHATLYWYQQALGQGPEFLTYFNYEAQPDKSGLPSDRFSAERPEGSISTLTIQRTEQRDSAMYRCASSSGLTSGGTVDTQYFGPGTRLTVL.

The V gene is TRBV6-1, the J gene TRBJ1-1. Germline V gene sequence: CDR1 MNHNS, CDR2 SASEGT. The CDR3 extends over 13 amino acids. CDR3 amino acids: CASSANMNTEAFF.

The chain has TRBV27 and TRBJ2-7; TCRdb indicates TRBD2, and absent DNA this call remains unverified. The CDR3 consists of 13 residues. Germline V lookup: CDR1 MNHEY, CDR2 SMNVEV (reference sequence). The CDR3 sequence: CASSFRLAYEQYF.

This sequence joins TRBV20-1 and TRBJ2-3. The length of the CDR3 is 15 residues. Germline-derived CDR1 and CDR2 are DFQATT and SNEGSKA (reference sequence). CDR3 sequence reads: CSAENDHSSTDTQYF.

The chain recombines TRBV7-6 with TRBJ2-7; absent DNA, TCRdb's TRBD2 call cannot be checked. The CDR3 runs to 15 residues. CDR1 SGHVS and CDR2 FNYEAQ come from the germline V gene. CDR3 residues: CASSLVAGPDYEQYF.

The chain carries TRBV20-1 and TRBJ1-1; no DNA is available, so the TRBD1 call from TCRdb remains unchecked. Germline CDR1 DFQATT, CDR2 SNEGSKA (reference sequence). The CDR3 consists of 15 residues. This CDR3 reads CSARVKQGERAEAYF.

V and J are TRBV12-3 or TRBV12-4 and TRBJ1-1; TCRdb reports TRBD1, a call that lacks DNA to check it against. The CDR3 loop spans 14 amino acids. This chain's CDR3 is CASSRRGVNTEAFF.

This rearrangement joins TRBV24-1 to TRBJ2-1; TCRdb returns TRBD2, unconfirmable since there is no DNA. This CDR3 has 18 amino acids. The germline V gene encodes CDR1 KGHDR and CDR2 SFDVKD. The CDR3: CATSDSDRTSSHPNEQFF.

The chain joins TRBV21-1 to TRBJ2-1; TCRdb selects TRBD1, and the lack of DNA leaves this call unchecked. TRBV21-1 is shown as a pseudogene. CDR3 length equals 12 residues. CDR3 loop: CASRRDNNEQFF.

J is TRBJ2-3 and V is TRBV18. The germline gives CDR1 KGHSH, CDR2 LQKENI. This CDR3 contains 16 residues. CDR3 loop: CASSPQESLSTDTQYF.

The chain has TRBV12-3 or TRBV12-4 and TRBJ1-5. CDR3 length: 13 residues. CDR3 region: CASSGAEDQPQHF.

The gene calls are TRBV10-3 and TRBJ1-6. The length of the CDR3 is 16 residues. CDR1 is ENHRY and CDR2 is SYGVKD in the germline V gene. The CDR3: CAISEGLAEKNSPLHF.

The chain joins TRBV29-1 to TRBJ2-2; absent DNA, TCRdb's TRBD1 call cannot be checked. Germline-derived CDR1 and CDR2 are SQVTM and ANQGSEA. The CDR3 has 14 amino acids. Here the CDR3 reads CSAAGQVNTGELFF.

This chain links TRBV7-9 with TRBJ1-5; TCRdb's D gene call, TRBD1, goes unchecked for lack of DNA. The CDR3 totals 14 residues. CDR1 is SEHNR, CDR2 FQNEAQ, per germline (reference sequence). CDR3 region: CASSLQGLNQPQHF.

The V gene is TRBV7-9, the J gene TRBJ2-1. Germline V lookup: CDR1 SEHNR, CDR2 FQNEAQ (reference sequence). CDR3 size: 15 residues. The CDR3: CAGSLSFGDYNEQFF.

This chain joins TRBV12-3 or TRBV12-4 and TRBJ1-5; TCRdb indicates TRBD1, and absent DNA this call remains unverified. This CDR3 has 14 residues. The CDR3 here is CASSPGTGQGPQHF.

This chain joins TRBV20-1 and TRBJ2-2; TCRdb proposes TRBD1, but this gene call is untestable without DNA. The CDR3 is made up of 15 amino acids. Germline loops: CDR1 DFQATT, CDR2 SNEGSKA (reference sequence). The CDR3: CSASAGTQNTGELFF.

The V gene is TRBV12-3 or TRBV12-4, the J gene TRBJ2-1; lacking DNA, the TRBD2 call made by TCRdb goes unchecked. The CDR3 runs to 14 residues. CDR3 sequence reads: CASRLTSGGYEQFF.

The chain combines TRBV11-2 with TRBJ2-1; TCRdb proposes TRBD1, but this gene call is untestable without DNA. Germline values: CDR1 SGHAT, CDR2 FQNNGV. CDR3 size: 12 residues. The chain's CDR3 is CASSSAQGGQFF.

The chain carries TRBV5-1 and TRBJ2-1. CDR1 is SGHRS, CDR2 YFSETQ, per germline. CDR3 size: 12 residues. The CDR3 sequence: CASSLGDNEQFF.

The chain recombines TRBV29-1 with TRBJ1-5; TCRdb indicates TRBD1, and absent DNA this call remains unverified. The CDR3 is 13 residues long. Germline CDR1 is SQVTM and CDR2 is ANQGSEA. The chain's CDR3 is CSVGQGRNQPQHF.